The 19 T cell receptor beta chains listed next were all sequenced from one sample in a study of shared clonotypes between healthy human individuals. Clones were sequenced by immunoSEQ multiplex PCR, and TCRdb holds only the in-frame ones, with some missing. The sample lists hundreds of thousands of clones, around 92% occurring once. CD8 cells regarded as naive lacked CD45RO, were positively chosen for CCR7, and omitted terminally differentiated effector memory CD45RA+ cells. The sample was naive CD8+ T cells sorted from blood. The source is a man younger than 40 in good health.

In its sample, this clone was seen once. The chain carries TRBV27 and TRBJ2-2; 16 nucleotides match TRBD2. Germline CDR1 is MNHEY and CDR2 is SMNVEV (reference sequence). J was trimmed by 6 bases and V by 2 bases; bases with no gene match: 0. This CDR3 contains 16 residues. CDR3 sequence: CASSLGTSGRAGELFF. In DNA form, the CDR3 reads TGTGCCAGCAGTTTAGGGACTAGCGGGAGGGCCGGGGAGCTGTTTTTT.

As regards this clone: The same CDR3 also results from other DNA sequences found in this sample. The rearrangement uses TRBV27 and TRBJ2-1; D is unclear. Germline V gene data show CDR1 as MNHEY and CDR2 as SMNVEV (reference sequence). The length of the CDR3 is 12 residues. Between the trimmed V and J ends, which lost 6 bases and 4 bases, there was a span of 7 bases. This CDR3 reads CASRELYNEQFF. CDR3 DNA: TGTGCCAGCAGGGAATTGTACAATGAGCAGTTCTTC.

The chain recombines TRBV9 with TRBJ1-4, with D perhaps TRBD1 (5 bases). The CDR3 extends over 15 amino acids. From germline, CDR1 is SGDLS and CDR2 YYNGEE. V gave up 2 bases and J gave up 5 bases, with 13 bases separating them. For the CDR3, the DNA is TGTGCCAGCAGCGTGCTCGGGGGACTCAATGAAAAACTGTTTTTT. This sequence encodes CASSVLGGLNEKLFF.

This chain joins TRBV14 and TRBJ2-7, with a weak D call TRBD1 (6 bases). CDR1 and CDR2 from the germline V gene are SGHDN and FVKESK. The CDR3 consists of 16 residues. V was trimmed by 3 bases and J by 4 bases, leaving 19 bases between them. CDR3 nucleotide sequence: TGTGCCAGCAGCCAGGGGGACAACCCTTCCGATTACGAGCAGTACTTC. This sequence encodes CASSQGDNPSDYEQYF. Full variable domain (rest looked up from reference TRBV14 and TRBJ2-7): EAGVTQFPSHSVIEKGQTVTLRCDPISGHDNLYWYRRVMGKEIKFLLHFVKESKQDESGMPNNRFLAERTGGTYSTLKVQPAELEDSGVYFCASSQGDNPSDYEQYFGPGTRLTVT.

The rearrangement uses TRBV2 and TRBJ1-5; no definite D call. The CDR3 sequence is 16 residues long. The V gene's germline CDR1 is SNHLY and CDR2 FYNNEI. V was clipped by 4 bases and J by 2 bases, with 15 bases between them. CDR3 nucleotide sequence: TGTGCCAGCAGTGCTCCGGCGGGGAGGGGCAATCAGCCCCAGCATTTT. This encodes CASSAPAGRGNQPQHF.

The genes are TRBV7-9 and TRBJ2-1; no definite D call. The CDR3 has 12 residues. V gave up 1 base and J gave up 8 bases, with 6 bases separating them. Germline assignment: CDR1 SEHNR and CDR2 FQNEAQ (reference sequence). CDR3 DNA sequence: TGTGCCAGCAGCTTAGTTCAGGATGAGCAGTTCTTC. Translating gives CASSLVQDEQFF.

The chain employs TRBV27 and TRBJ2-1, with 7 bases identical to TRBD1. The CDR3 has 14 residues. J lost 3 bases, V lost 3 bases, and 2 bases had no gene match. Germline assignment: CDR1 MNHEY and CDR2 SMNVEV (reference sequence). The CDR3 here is CASSLGDSYNEQFF. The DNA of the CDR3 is TGTGCCAGCAGTTTGGGGGACAGCTACAATGAGCAGTTCTTC.

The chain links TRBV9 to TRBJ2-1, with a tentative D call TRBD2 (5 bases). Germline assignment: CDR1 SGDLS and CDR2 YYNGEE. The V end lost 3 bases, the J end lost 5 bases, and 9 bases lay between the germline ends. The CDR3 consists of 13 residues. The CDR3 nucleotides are TGTGCCAGCAGCGCGGGGAACGACAATGAGCAGTTCTTC. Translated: CASSAGNDNEQFF.

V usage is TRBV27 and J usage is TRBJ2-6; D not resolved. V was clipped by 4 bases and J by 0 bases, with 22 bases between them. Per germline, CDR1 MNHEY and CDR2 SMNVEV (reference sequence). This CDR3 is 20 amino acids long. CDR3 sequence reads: CASSSRRTALLSSGANVLTF. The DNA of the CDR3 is TGTGCCAGCAGTTCCCGGCGGACGGCCCTCCTAAGCTCTGGGGCCAACGTCCTGACTTTC.

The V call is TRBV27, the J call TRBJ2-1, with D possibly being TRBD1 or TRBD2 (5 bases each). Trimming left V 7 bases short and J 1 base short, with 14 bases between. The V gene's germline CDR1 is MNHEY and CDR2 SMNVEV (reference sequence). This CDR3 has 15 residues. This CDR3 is CASTLWGSSYNEQFF. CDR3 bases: TGTGCCAGCACCCTTTGGGGGAGTTCCTACAATGAGCAGTTCTTC.

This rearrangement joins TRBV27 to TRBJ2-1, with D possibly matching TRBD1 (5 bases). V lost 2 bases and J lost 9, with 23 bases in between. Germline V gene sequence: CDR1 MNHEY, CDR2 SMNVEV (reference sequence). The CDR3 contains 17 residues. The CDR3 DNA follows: TGTGCCAGCAGTTTAGCCCCGCCCTCGGCAGGGTCGACTGAGCAGTTCTTC. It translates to CASSLAPPSAGSTEQFF.

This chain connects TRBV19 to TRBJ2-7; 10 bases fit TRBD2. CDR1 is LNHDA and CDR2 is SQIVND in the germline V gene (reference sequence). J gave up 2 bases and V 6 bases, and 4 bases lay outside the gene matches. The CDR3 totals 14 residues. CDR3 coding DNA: TGTGCCAGTAGCGAAGCGGGGGGGACCTACGAGCAGTACTTC. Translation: CASSEAGGTYEQYF.

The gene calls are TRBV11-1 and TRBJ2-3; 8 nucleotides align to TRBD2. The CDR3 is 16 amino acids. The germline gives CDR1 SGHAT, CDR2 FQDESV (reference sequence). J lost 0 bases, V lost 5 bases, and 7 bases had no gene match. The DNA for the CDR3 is TGTGCCAGCAGCACCCGACTAGCGACTAGCACAGATACGCAGTATTTT. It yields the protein CASSTRLATSTDTQYF.

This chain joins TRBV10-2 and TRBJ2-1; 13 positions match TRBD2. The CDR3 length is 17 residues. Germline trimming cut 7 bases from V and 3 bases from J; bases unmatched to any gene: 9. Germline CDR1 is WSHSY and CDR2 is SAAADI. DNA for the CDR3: TGCGCCAGCAACTTGGGGGGACTAGCGGGAAACTACAATGAGCAGTTCTTC. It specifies CASNLGGLAGNYNEQFF.

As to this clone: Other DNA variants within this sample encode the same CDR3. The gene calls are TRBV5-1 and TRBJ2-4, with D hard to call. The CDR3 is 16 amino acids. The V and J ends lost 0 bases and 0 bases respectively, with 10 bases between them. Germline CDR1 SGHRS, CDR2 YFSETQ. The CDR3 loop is CASSLGWGLAKNIQYF. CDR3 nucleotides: TGCGCCAGCAGCTTGGGCTGGGGTTTAGCCAAAAACATTCAGTACTTC.

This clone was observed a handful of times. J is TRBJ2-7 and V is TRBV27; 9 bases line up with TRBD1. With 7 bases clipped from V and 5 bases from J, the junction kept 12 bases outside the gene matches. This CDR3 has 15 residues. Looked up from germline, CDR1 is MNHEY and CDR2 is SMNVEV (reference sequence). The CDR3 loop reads CASIGSGTGSHEQYF. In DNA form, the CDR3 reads TGTGCCAGCATCGGAAGTGGGACAGGGTCCCACGAGCAGTACTTC.

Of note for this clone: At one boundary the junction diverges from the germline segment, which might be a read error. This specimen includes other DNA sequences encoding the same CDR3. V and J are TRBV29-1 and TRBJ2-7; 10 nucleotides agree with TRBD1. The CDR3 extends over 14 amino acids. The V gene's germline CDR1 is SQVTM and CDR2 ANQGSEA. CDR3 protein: CSVEGTGETYEQYF. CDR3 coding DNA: TGCAGCGTGGAAGGGACAGGGGAAACCTACGAGCAGTACTTC.

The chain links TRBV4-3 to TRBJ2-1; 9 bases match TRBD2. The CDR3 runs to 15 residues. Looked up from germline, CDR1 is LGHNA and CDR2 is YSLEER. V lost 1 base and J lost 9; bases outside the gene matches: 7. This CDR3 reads CASSQAREGYGEQFF. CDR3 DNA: TGCGCCAGCAGCCAAGCGCGGGAGGGGTACGGTGAGCAGTTCTTC.

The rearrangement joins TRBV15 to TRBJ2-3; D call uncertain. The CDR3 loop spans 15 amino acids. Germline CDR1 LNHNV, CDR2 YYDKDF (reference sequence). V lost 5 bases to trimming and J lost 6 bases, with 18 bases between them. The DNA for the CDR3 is TGTGCCACCAGCGGTAGCAAAATGGCGGTGGATACGCAGTATTTT. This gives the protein CATSGSKMAVDTQYF.